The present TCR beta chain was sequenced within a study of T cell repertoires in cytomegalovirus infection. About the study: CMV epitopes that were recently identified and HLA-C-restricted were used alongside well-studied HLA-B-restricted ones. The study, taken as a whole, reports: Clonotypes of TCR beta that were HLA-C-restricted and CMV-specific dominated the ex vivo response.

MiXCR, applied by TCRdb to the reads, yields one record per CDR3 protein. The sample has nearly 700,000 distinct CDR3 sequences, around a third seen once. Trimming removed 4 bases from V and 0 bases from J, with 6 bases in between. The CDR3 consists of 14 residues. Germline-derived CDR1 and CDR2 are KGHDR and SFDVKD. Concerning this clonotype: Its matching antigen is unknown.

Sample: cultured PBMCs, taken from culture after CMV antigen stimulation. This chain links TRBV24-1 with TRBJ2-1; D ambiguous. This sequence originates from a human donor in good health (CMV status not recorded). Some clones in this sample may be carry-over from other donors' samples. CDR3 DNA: TGTGCCACCAGTGACGCGGACTCCTACAATGAGCAGTTCTTC. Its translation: CATSDADSYNEQFF.